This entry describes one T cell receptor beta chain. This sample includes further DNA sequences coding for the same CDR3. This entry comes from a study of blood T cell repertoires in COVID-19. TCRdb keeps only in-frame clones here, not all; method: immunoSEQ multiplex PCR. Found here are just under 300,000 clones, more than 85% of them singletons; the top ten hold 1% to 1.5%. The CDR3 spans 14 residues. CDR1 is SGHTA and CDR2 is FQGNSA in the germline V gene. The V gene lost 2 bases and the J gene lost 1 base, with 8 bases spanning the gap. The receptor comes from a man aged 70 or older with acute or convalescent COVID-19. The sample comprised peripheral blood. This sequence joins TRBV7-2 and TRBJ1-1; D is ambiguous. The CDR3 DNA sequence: TGTGCCAGCAGCTTATACACCCGGAACACTGAAGCTTTCTTT. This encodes CASSLYTRNTEAFF.